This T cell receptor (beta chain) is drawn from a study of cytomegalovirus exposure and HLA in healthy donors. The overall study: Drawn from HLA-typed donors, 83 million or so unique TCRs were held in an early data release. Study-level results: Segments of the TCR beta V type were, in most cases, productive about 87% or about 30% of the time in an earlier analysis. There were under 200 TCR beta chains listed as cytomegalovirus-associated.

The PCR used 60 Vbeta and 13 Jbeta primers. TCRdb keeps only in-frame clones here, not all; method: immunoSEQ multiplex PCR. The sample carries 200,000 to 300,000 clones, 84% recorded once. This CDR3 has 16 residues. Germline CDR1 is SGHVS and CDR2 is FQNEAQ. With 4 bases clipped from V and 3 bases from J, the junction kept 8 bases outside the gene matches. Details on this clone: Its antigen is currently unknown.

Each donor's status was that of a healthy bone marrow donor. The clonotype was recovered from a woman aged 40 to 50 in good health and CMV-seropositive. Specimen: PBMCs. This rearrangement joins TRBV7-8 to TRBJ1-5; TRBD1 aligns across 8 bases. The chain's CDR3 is CASSSLDRAPNQPQHF. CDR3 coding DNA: TGTGCCAGCAGCTCTCTGGACAGGGCCCCCAATCAGCCCCAGCATTTT.